This is a list of T cell receptor beta chains from one sample in a study of vaccination effects on CD4 cells after COVID-19. The table came from immunoSEQ multiplex PCR; TCRdb's copy has only in-frame clones and leaves some out. The table has roughly 29,000 clones, less than 75% seen once. These TCRs' antigens remain unknown. The sequencing used CD4+ T cells from PBMCs cultured without peptide, collected before COVID-19 vaccination. These receptors came from a human donor who received a COVID-19 vaccine. Both conserved end residues are part of each CDR3. Each record gives: D gene, V gene, J gene, clone size, CDR3 protein, CDR3 DNA. A D gene is named only where the DNA matches it firmly. Clone size, where shown, is once, few, many, or a class for clones that have expanded.

d_gene: -
v_gene: TRBV3-1/TRBV3-2
j_gene: TRBJ1-3
abundance: -
CDR3aa: CASSQQFLAGNTIYF
CDR3nt: TGTGCCAGCAGTCAACAGTTTCTCGCTGGAAACACCATATATTTT

d_gene: TRBD1
v_gene: TRBV10-2
j_gene: TRBJ1-5
abundance: -
CDR3aa: CASSDRGGQGPNSNQPQHF
CDR3nt: TGCGCCAGCAGTGACAGGGGGGGACAGGGGCCAAATAGCAATCAGCCCCAGCATTTT

d_gene: -
v_gene: TRBV11-3
j_gene: TRBJ2-1
abundance: -
CDR3aa: CASSLGGFAYNEQFF
CDR3nt: TGTGCCAGCAGCCTTGGGGGGTTTGCCTACAATGAGCAGTTCTTC

d_gene: -
v_gene: TRBV3-1/TRBV3-2
j_gene: TRBJ2-2
abundance: -
CDR3aa: CASSQAGELFF
CDR3nt: TGTGCCAGCAGCCAAGCCGGGGAGCTGTTTTTT

d_gene: TRBD2
v_gene: TRBV3-1/TRBV3-2
j_gene: TRBJ2-1
abundance: -
CDR3aa: CASSHSGTSGRGKQFF
CDR3nt: TGTGCCAGCAGCCATTCGGGGACTAGCGGGCGAGGGAAGCAGTTCTTC

d_gene: -
v_gene: TRBV2
j_gene: TRBJ1-3
abundance: -
CDR3aa: CASSDQEGNTIYF
CDR3nt: TGTGCCAGCAGTGACCAGGAGGGAAACACCATATATTTT

d_gene: -
v_gene: TRBV27
j_gene: TRBJ2-1
abundance: -
CDR3aa: CASRGLRVRNEQFF
CDR3nt: TGTGCCAGCAGGGGGCTAAGAGTGCGTAATGAGCAGTTCTTC

d_gene: TRBD2
v_gene: TRBV3-1/TRBV3-2
j_gene: TRBJ2-1
abundance: few
CDR3aa: CASSPGLAIEQFF
CDR3nt: TGTGCCAGCAGCCCGGGACTAGCGATTGAGCAGTTCTTC

d_gene: TRBD1
v_gene: TRBV2
j_gene: TRBJ1-2
abundance: -
CDR3aa: CASSGQGSYGYTF
CDR3nt: TGTGCCAGCAGTGGACAGGGGAGTTATGGCTACACCTTC

d_gene: -
v_gene: TRBV10-1
j_gene: TRBJ1-1
abundance: -
CDR3aa: CASSEDSYTEAFF
CDR3nt: TGCGCCAGCAGTGAAGACAGTTACACTGAAGCTTTCTTT

d_gene: -
v_gene: TRBV18
j_gene: TRBJ1-2
abundance: -
CDR3aa: CASSSNEGTNGYTF
CDR3nt: TGTGCCAGCTCATCCAACGAGGGGACGAATGGCTACACCTTC

d_gene: -
v_gene: TRBV4-2
j_gene: TRBJ2-7
abundance: -
CDR3aa: CASSQGSAWAYEQYF
CDR3nt: TGTGCCAGCAGCCAAGGATCGGCATGGGCCTACGAGCAGTACTTC